A selection of T cell receptor beta chains follows, all from one sample in a study of blood T cell repertoires in COVID-19. Sequencing used immunoSEQ multiplex PCR; TCRdb keeps in-frame clones, though not all of them. This sample has roughly 23,000 clones, with 85% to 90% found just once. Sequencing was carried out using peripheral blood. Receptors originate from a woman older than 75 with active COVID-19. Both conserved end residues are part of each CDR3. Fields, in order: clone size, D gene, V gene, J gene, CDR3 DNA, CDR3 protein. The D gene is left open where the match is weak. Expanded clones get a size class; other rows say once, few or many, or leave the size out.

.	TRBD2	TRBV4-1	TRBJ2-1	TGCGCCAGCAGCCAAGAGAGCGGGGGGGCCTTTGTGCAGTTCTTC	CASSQESGGAFVQFF
.	TRBD2	TRBV11-2	TRBJ2-1	TGTGCCAGCACCCTCCGACTAGCGGGTAACAATGAGCAGTTCTTC	CASTLRLAGNNEQFF
.	TRBD2	TRBV13	TRBJ2-3	TGTGCCAGCACGGGGGTGCTAGCGGGTACCCCAGGGGATACGCAGTATTTT	CASTGVLAGTPGDTQYF
.	TRBD2	TRBV3-1/TRBV3-2	TRBJ2-3	TGTGCCAGCGGGAGGGGCGGCACAGATACGCAGTATTTT	CASGRGGTDTQYF
.	TRBD2	TRBV6-5	TRBJ2-1	TGTGCCAGCAGTAAGACTAGCGGGGGGTACAATGAGCAGTTCTTC	CASSKTSGGYNEQFF
once	TRBD1	TRBV27	TRBJ1-6	TGTGCCAGCAGTTTACAGGGGGCCTATAATTCACCCCTCCACTTT	CASSLQGAYNSPLHF
.	TRBD1	TRBV4-1	TRBJ1-1	TGCGCCAGCAGCCAATGGACAGGGCAGAACACTGAAGCTTTCTTT	CASSQWTGQNTEAFF
.	TRBD2	TRBV7-2	TRBJ2-7	TGTGCCAGCAGCTTAGGAGCGGGGGCTGGGTCCTACGAGCAGTACTTC	CASSLGAGAGSYEQYF
.	TRBD2	TRBV6-6	TRBJ2-5	TGTGCCAGCAGTCCCGGGACTAGCGGGGGGGCAGGGGAGACCCAGTACTTC	CASSPGTSGGAGETQYF
.	TRBD1	TRBV9	TRBJ2-3	TGTGCCAGCAGCGCCACAGGGGGTTGGTCCACAGATACGCAGTATTTT	CASSATGGWSTDTQYF
.	TRBD2	TRBV4-3	TRBJ2-2	TGCGCCAGCAGCCAAGATGCTAGCGGGGGGAACACCGGGGAGCTGTTTTTT	CASSQDASGGNTGELFF
few	TRBD2	TRBV7-8	TRBJ2-2	TGTGCCAGCAGCTTAGCGCTCGGTAGCGGGGGTTTCACCGGGGAGCTGTTTTTT	CASSLALGSGGFTGELFF
.	TRBD1	TRBV4-3	TRBJ1-3	TGCGCCAGCAGCCAGACAGGGTGGACTGGAAACACCATATATTTT	CASSQTGWTGNTIYF
.	.	TRBV4-3	TRBJ1-6	TGCGCCAGCAGCCGCGCCACGGCGGCCCGTGATTCACCCCTCCACTTT	CASSRATAARDSPLHF
once	.	TRBV7-6	TRBJ1-1	TGTGCCAGCAGCCCCACCTGGGACAAGGGCACTGAAGCTTTCTTT	CASSPTWDKGTEAFF
.	.	TRBV7-9	TRBJ2-3	TGTGCCAGCAGCTCCCGGGACTCCAGCACAGATACGCAGTATTTT	CASSSRDSSTDTQYF
.	TRBD1	TRBV18	TRBJ2-7	TGTGCCAGCTCACCAGGGACAGGGAAAGTGCTAATCGAGCAGTACTTC	CASSPGTGKVLIEQYF
.	TRBD1	TRBV5-1	TRBJ2-3	TGCGCCAGCAGCGCCCCGGGACAGACCACAGATACGCAGTATTTT	CASSAPGQTTDTQYF
.	TRBD1	TRBV30	TRBJ2-3	TGTGCCTGGAGTTTGGGACAGTCCTACACAGATACGCAGTATTTT	CAWSLGQSYTDTQYF
.	TRBD1	TRBV9	TRBJ1-6	TGTGCCAGCAGCGTAGAATGGGACAGGGATAATTCACCCCTCCACTTT	CASSVEWDRDNSPLHF
.	.	TRBV7-2	TRBJ2-3	TGTGCCAGCAGCCCATTCGGGCAGGGGATGGCAGATACGCAGTATTTT	CASSPFGQGMADTQYF
.	.	TRBV7-2	TRBJ2-3	TGTGCCAGCAGCTTATGGGCCACCAGCACAGATACGCAGTATTTT	CASSLWATSTDTQYF
.	TRBD2	TRBV9	TRBJ2-3	TGTGCCAGCAGCGTAGGCCTTACCGGACTAGGAATAGATACGCAGTATTTT	CASSVGLTGLGIDTQYF
.	.	TRBV5-1	TRBJ2-1	TGCGCCAGCAGCTCGGGGTACGGGAATGAGCAGTTCTTC	CASSSGYGNEQFF
.	TRBD2	TRBV7-2	TRBJ2-1	TGTGCCAGCAGGGCGGGACTAGCCTACAATGAGCAGTTCTTC	CASRAGLAYNEQFF
.	.	TRBV6-5	TRBJ1-2	TGTGCCAGCAGTAGGGGACACCTAGCTAACTATGGCTACACCTTC	CASSRGHLANYGYTF
.	TRBD1	TRBV29-1	TRBJ1-2	TGCAGCGGTACGACCGGGACAGGGAATGGCTACACCTTC	CSGTTGTGNGYTF
.	TRBD2	TRBV11-2	TRBJ2-3	TGTGCCAGCAGTCGAAATCGGGGGGGTAGCGCAGATACGCAGTATTTT	CASSRNRGGSADTQYF
.	TRBD1	TRBV9	TRBJ1-5	TGTGCCAGCAGCCCACAGGGGTCTGGTAATCAGCCCCAGCATTTT	CASSPQGSGNQPQHF
few	.	TRBV3-1/TRBV3-2	TRBJ1-6	TGTGCCAGCAGCTCAAGCGGCATAGGGGGAAATTCACCCCTCCACTTT	CASSSSGIGGNSPLHF
.	.	TRBV5-6	TRBJ1-5	TGTGCCAGCAGCTTTGGGGGGACCCCCAATCAGCCCCAGCATTTT	CASSFGGTPNQPQHF
.	.	TRBV6-2/TRBV6-3	TRBJ1-2	TGTGCCAGCAGTTACTCGTCGGGGTTGAATGGCTACACCTTC	CASSYSSGLNGYTF